The 21 T cell receptor beta chains below all came from one sample that was sequenced in a study of blood T cell repertoires in COVID-19. The repertoire was sequenced with immunoSEQ multiplex PCR; TCRdb's copy has only in-frame clones and lacks some. The sample lists tens of thousands of clones; roughly 90% were seen once. The source material was peripheral blood. These receptors all come from an older woman with acute or convalescent COVID-19.

J is TRBJ2-3 and V is TRBV7-9, with TRBD2 matching 10 bases. This CDR3 comprises 18 residues. J was trimmed by 0 bases and V by 4 bases; bases with no gene match: 10. Germline lookup yields CDR1 SEHNR and CDR2 FQNEAQ (reference sequence). The CDR3 region has the DNA TGTGCCAGCAGCTCCAGCGGACTAGCGGCTTATAGCACAGATACGCAGTATTTT. Protein product: CASSSSGLAAYSTDTQYF.

Comments on this clone: Other nucleotide sequences from this sample produce the same CDR3. The chain employs TRBV5-4 and TRBJ2-7, with 8 bases that match TRBD1. Germline V lookup: CDR1 SGHNT, CDR2 YYREEE (reference sequence). The CDR3 runs to 14 residues. After removal of 2 bases from V and 3 bases from J, the junction contained 4 bases not matched to a gene. CDR3 DNA sequence: TGTGCCAGCAGCTTCCAGGGGGCTAGCTACGAGCAGTACGTC. Protein product: CASSFQGASYEQYV.

CDR3 sequence: CASSLDAGNSPLHF. The CDR3, as DNA: TGCGCCAGCAGCTTGGATGCAGGGAATTCACCCCTCCACTTT. This chain joins TRBV5-1 and TRBJ1-6, with D perhaps matching TRBD1 (5 bases). The CDR3 runs 14 residues. V was shortened by 0 bases and J by 7 bases, with 8 bases between the two germline ends. Germline V gene lookup returns CDR1 SGHRS and CDR2 YFSETQ.

The rearrangement links TRBV7-2 to TRBJ1-2, with D perhaps TRBD1 (5 bases). There are 16 residues in the CDR3. Trimming shortened V by 2 bases and J by 4 bases, and 17 bases separated the two germline ends. CDR1 SGHTA and CDR2 FQGNSA come from the germline V gene. The CDR3 sequence: CASSLRSQGGTYGYTF. The CDR3 DNA sequence: TGTGCCAGCAGCTTAAGGAGTCAGGGAGGAACCTATGGCTACACCTTC.

The chain recombines TRBV5-1 with TRBJ1-2; TRBD1 matches at 8 bases. The CDR3 length is 15 residues. Germline V gene lookup returns CDR1 SGHRS and CDR2 YFSETQ. J lost 3 bases, V lost 0 bases, and 4 bases had no gene match. Here the CDR3 DNA reads TGCGCCAGCAGCTTGGAAGGACAGGGAGACTATGGCTACACCTTC. Translating gives CASSLEGQGDYGYTF.

This chain connects TRBV6-5 to TRBJ1-5; tentatively, D is TRBD1 (5 bases). Germline V gene lookup returns CDR1 MNHEY and CDR2 SVGAGI. The CDR3 extends over 14 amino acids. The V and J ends lost 8 bases and 4 bases respectively, with 15 bases between them. This chain's CDR3 is CASRGGGQNQPQHF. For the CDR3, the DNA is TGTGCCAGCCGGGGGGGAGGTCAAAATCAGCCCCAGCATTTT.

The gene calls are TRBV11-3 and TRBJ2-7; 8 bases fit TRBD2. Trimming took 0 bases from V and 3 from J; bases not matched to a gene: 10. The germline V gene encodes CDR1 SGHNT and CDR2 YENEEA. The CDR3 is 17 residues long. The CDR3 loop is CASSLDSSSGSRYEQYV. The CDR3 DNA reads TGTGCCAGCAGCTTAGATAGTTCCAGCGGGAGCCGCTACGAGCAGTACGTC.

In DNA form, the CDR3 reads TGTGCCAGCAGTCCCAACAGGGGGCGAGAGCAGTTCTTC. This sequence encodes CASSPNRGREQFF. V gene TRBV6-2 or TRBV6-3 combines with J gene TRBJ2-1; 9 bases are a match to TRBD1. The V gene end was trimmed by 5 bases and the J gene end by 10 bases; junction bases not matched to a gene: 6. CDR3 size: 13 residues. Per the germline V gene, CDR1 is MNHEY and CDR2 is SVGEGT.

The chain links TRBV7-2 to TRBJ1-1, with a weak D call TRBD1 (5 bases). The CDR3 is made up of 17 amino acids. The V gene lost 1 base and the J gene lost 1 base, with 16 bases spanning the gap. The germline CDR1 and CDR2 sequences are SGHTA and FQGNSA. CDR3 in DNA: TGTGCCAGCAGCTTAGTTCGGTCGGGGGTCGGGAACACTGAAGCTTTCTTT. Translating it yields CASSLVRSGVGNTEAFF.

The rearrangement uses TRBV9 and TRBJ2-5; 10 bases fit TRBD2. The CDR3 has 17 amino acids. V was clipped by 3 bases and J by 5 bases; unmatched bases: 13. The germline CDR1 and CDR2 sequences are SGDLS and YYNGEE. CDR3 protein: CASSEGDRSGRAETQYF. The CDR3 nucleotides read TGTGCCAGCAGCGAGGGGGATCGGAGCGGGAGGGCGGAGACCCAGTACTTC.

J is TRBJ2-1 and V is TRBV18; 14 bases fit TRBD2. The V gene's germline CDR1 is KGHSH and CDR2 LQKENI. Trimming removed 5 bases from V and 8 bases from J; junction bases left unmatched: 8. CDR3 length: 16 amino acids. The CDR3 sequence: CASSRSGLAGVDEQFF. The CDR3 bases are TGTGCCAGCTCAAGATCGGGACTAGCGGGGGTCGATGAGCAGTTCTTC.

J is TRBJ2-1 and V is TRBV2, with 7 positions matching TRBD2. The CDR3 has 15 amino acids. V dropped 3 bases and J dropped 4; count of bases not matched to a gene: 6. Looked up from germline, CDR1 is SNHLY and CDR2 is FYNNEI. The CDR3, as DNA: TGTGCCAGCAGTGAGAGGGCTAGCGGATACAATGAGCAGTTCTTC. Translated, it gives CASSERASGYNEQFF.

The chain links TRBV12-3 or TRBV12-4 to TRBJ2-1; a weak D match, TRBD2 (5 bases). The germline V and J ends were trimmed by 0 bases and 8 bases, with 8 bases remaining between them. The CDR3 is 13 residues long. In DNA form, the CDR3 reads TGTGCCAGCAGTTTAGCGCAGAGGGATGAGCAGTTCTTC. The encoded protein is CASSLAQRDEQFF.

This chain uses TRBV11-3 with TRBJ2-1; D may be TRBD2 (6 bases). V was clipped by 3 bases and J by 6 bases, with 6 bases between them. This CDR3 has 12 residues. Germline CDR1 SGHNT, CDR2 YENEEA. CDR3 DNA: TGTGCCAGCAGCTTGGAGGGCAATGAGCAGTTCTTC. Translating it yields CASSLEGNEQFF. Variable domain in full (rest from reference TRBV11-3 and TRBJ2-1): EAGVVQSPRYKIIEKKQPVAFWCNPISGHNTLYWYLQNLGQGPELLIRYENEEAVDDSQLPKDRFSAERLKGVDSTLKIQPAELGDSAVYLCASSLEGNEQFFGPGTRLTVL.

CDR3 sequence reads: CASSFQLSGANVLTF. CDR3 coding DNA: TGTGCCAGCAGCTTTCAACTCTCTGGGGCCAACGTCCTGACTTTC. J is TRBJ2-6 and V is TRBV11-2; unclear D gene. The ends were cut back, 3 bases at V and 0 bases at J, with 6 bases in the middle. Germline V gives CDR1 SGHAT, CDR2 FQNNGV. The CDR3 sequence is 15 residues long.

The chain carries TRBV2 and TRBJ1-6, with TRBD1 matching over 7 bases. The trim removed 5 bases at V and 1 base at J, leaving 17 bases unmatched. In germline, CDR1 is SNHLY, CDR2 FYNNEI. The CDR3 has 20 amino acids. CDR3 sequence: CASSSQDVPDRRSYNSPLHF. The CDR3 nucleotides read TGTGCCAGCAGTTCTCAGGATGTCCCGGACAGGAGGTCCTATAATTCACCCCTCCACTTT.

The chain couples TRBV21-1 to TRBJ2-4; the table calls TRBD1, which could not be checked here. TRBV21-1 is a recognized pseudogene. CDR3 size: 16 residues. The CDR3 DNA sequence: TGTGCCAGCAGCAAAAGGTACAGGCCGCCCGGTAACATTCAGTACTTC. It translates to CASSKRYRPPGNIQYF.

This rearrangement joins TRBV5-6 to TRBJ2-5, with D unresolved. This CDR3 region has 12 residues. Deletions cut 1 base from V and 5 bases from J, with 6 bases between. CDR1 and CDR2 from the germline V gene are SGHDT and YYEEEE. CDR3 coding DNA: TGTGCCAGCAGCTTGTTTTCTGAGACCCAGTACTTC. This translates into CASSLFSETQYF.

This chain links TRBV5-4 with TRBJ2-5; weak D call: TRBD2 (5 bases). This CDR3 comprises 15 residues. The germline gives CDR1 SGHNT, CDR2 YYREEE (reference sequence). V was cut by 4 bases and J by 5 bases, with 18 bases left in between. This CDR3 reads CASSDGRRMSETQYF. The CDR3 nucleotides read TGTGCCAGCAGCGATGGACGGAGGATGTCGGAGACCCAGTACTTC.

This clone was counted between two and nine times. The rearrangement joins TRBV10-1 to TRBJ2-7; TRBD1 is a possible D gene (6 bases). The V gene's germline CDR1 is WNHNN and CDR2 SYGVQD (reference sequence). This CDR3 spans 13 amino acids. V gave up 10 bases and J gave up 4 bases, with 17 bases separating them. Here the CDR3 reads CANLGQILYEQYV. The DNA of the CDR3 is TGCGCCAACTTAGGACAGATTCTTTACGAGCAGTACGTC.

The V and J genes are TRBV10-3 and TRBJ2-7; 10 nucleotides align to TRBD1. CDR1 is ENHRY and CDR2 is SYGVKD in the germline V gene. This CDR3 spans 13 amino acids. Trimming at V came to 4 bases and at J to 6 bases, leaving 3 bases not matched to a gene. Written as DNA, the CDR3 is TGTGCCATCAGTGTCCGGGACAGGGGCGAGCAGTACGTC. Protein product: CAISVRDRGEQYV.